The source of this T cell receptor (beta chain) is a study of human T cells and chemical hapten exposure. Findings and caveats of the study: Once DPC sensitization occurred, TCRs above 1 in 1000 frequency showed no change. PT1 expanded TCR counts correlated positively with patch test score.

Time point specified: patch test 1, 2 weeks after DPC sensitization. The treatment here: therapeutic diphenylcyclopropenone sensitization with weekly scalp DPC. The CDR3 runs to 12 residues. Trimming removed 6 bases from V and 2 bases from J; junction bases left unmatched: 2. The germline V gene has CDR1 DFQATT and CDR2 SNEGSKA (reference sequence). This clonotype was found a few times. Its antigen remains unidentified. TCRdb analysed the RACE reads with MiXCR anew, one entry per CDR3 protein. In the table there are tens of thousands of distinct CDR3 sequences, roughly 10% of which are singletons. The TCR sequence derives from a woman aged 50 to 60 with alopecia areata. Some clones in this sample may be carry-over from other donors' samples. Sequenced material: whole blood, taken in connection with sensitization to the hapten diphenylcyclopropenone (DPC). The V and J genes are TRBV20-1 and TRBJ2-5, with TRBD1 matching over 8 bases. The CDR3 region has the DNA TGCAGTGCCAACAGGGGGCAAGAGACCCAGTACTTC. It specifies CSANRGQETQYF.